One and the same sample provided the 17 T cell receptor beta chains below, sequenced in a study of blood T cell repertoires in COVID-19. Produced via immunoSEQ multiplex PCR; TCRdb's table is partial and in-frame only. The data contain about 90,000 clones, 75% to 85% of them singletons. The specimen sequenced was peripheral blood. All receptors come from a woman in her 70s with acute or convalescent COVID-19.

For this clone: Here the CDR3 omits its conserved ending phenylalanine or tryptophan, so a read error is the likely source. It is unclear where the CDR3 begins or ends on the DNA, so no DNA is shown, and the CDR3 is as TCRdb lists it. The V and J genes are TRBV30 and TRBJ1-2; TRBD1 is taken as the D call from the table, unchecked against the DNA. The V gene's germline CDR1 is GTSNPN and CDR2 SVGIG (reference sequence). The CDR3 is 14 amino acids long, termini counted. CDR3 in amino acids: CAWSNPFPGQGTFI.

The chain joins TRBV9 to TRBJ2-2, with TRBD2 identical over 7 bases. The CDR3 is 15 amino acids. Germline V gene data show CDR1 as SGDLS and CDR2 as YYNGEE. J lost 1 base, V lost 0 bases, and 0 bases had no gene match. CDR3 protein: CASSVASGNTGELFF. The DNA for the CDR3 is TGTGCCAGCAGCGTAGCTAGCGGGAACACCGGGGAGCTGTTTTTT.

The sample holds a few counts of this clone. The CDR3 DNA is TGTGCCAGCAGCTTAGTGGGTAGCGGGAATTATCAGCAGTTCTTC. It translates to CASSLVGSGNYQQFF. This chain uses TRBV7-2 with TRBJ2-1, with TRBD2 matching 8 bases. This CDR3 comprises 15 residues. CDR1 and CDR2 from the germline V gene are SGHTA and FQGNSA. J gave up 11 bases and V 1 base, and 10 bases lay outside the gene matches.

The chain uses TRBV3-1 (or the pseudogene TRBV3-2) and TRBJ1-2, with a tentative D call TRBD1 (5 bases). This CDR3 is built from 12 residues. V lost 4 bases to trimming and J lost 7 bases, with 10 bases between them. The germline V gene has CDR1 LGHDT and CDR2 YNNKEL (reference sequence). As DNA, the CDR3 is TGTGCCAGCAGCCTCTCTAGGGGTGGCTACACCTTC. Protein product: CASSLSRGGYTF.

V gene TRBV4-2 combines with J gene TRBJ2-1, with D possibly being TRBD2 (6 bases). Trimming left V 1 base short and J 1 base short, with 11 bases between. CDR3 length equals 16 residues. Germline-derived CDR1 and CDR2 are LGHNA and YNFKEQ. The CDR3 loop reads CASSQAFGTSYNEQFF. For the CDR3, the DNA is TGTGCCAGCAGCCAAGCATTCGGGACTTCCTACAATGAGCAGTTCTTC.

The chain is built from TRBV3-1 (or the pseudogene TRBV3-2) and TRBJ1-5, with D possibly matching TRBD1 (5 bases). This CDR3 contains 15 residues. Trimming stripped 4 bases from V and 1 base from J, with 11 bases between. CDR1 is LGHDT, CDR2 YNNKEL, per germline (reference sequence). This chain's CDR3 is CASSPGVWSNQPQHF. DNA for the CDR3: TGTGCCAGCAGCCCGGGGGTATGGAGCAATCAGCCCCAGCATTTT.

As DNA, the CDR3 is TGTGCCAGCAGCCAACGACAGATACCCTACGAGCAGTACTTC. Translating it yields CASSQRQIPYEQYF. The rearrangement links TRBV13 to TRBJ2-7, with D possibly being TRBD1 (5 bases). CDR1 and CDR2 from the germline V gene are PRHDT and FYEKMQ (reference sequence). The CDR3 runs to 14 residues. Trimming took off 5 bases at V and 2 bases at J, with 13 bases between the two ends.

The chain recombines TRBV5-1 with TRBJ2-3; D gene ambiguous. V was cut by 0 bases and J by 2 bases, with 7 bases left in between. CDR1 and CDR2 from the germline V gene are SGHRS and YFSETQ. The CDR3 is made up of 14 amino acids. The CDR3 here is CASSLGLHTDTQYF. The CDR3 DNA is TGCGCCAGCAGCTTGGGACTGCACACAGATACGCAGTATTTT.

V and J are TRBV7-6 and TRBJ1-5; no definite D call. Germline values: CDR1 SGHVS, CDR2 FNYEAQ. This CDR3 contains 14 residues. Trimming cost V 1 base and J 6 bases, with 10 bases left between them. CDR3 DNA sequence: TGTGCCAGCAGCTTAGGGGGAGGGTCTCAGCCCCAGCATTTT. Translated, it gives CASSLGGGSQPQHF.

The table lists this clone with a few counts. This sequence joins TRBV28 and TRBJ1-1, with a possible D match to TRBD1 (6 bases). The CDR3 has 16 amino acids. Germline V CDR1 and CDR2: MDHEN, SYDVKM. The V end lost 5 bases, the J end lost 1 base, and 17 bases lay between the germline ends. CDR3 DNA sequence: TGTGCCAGCAGTCCGGGACACTTAAACTGGAACACTGAAGCTTTCTTT. Translating it yields CASSPGHLNWNTEAFF.

This chain joins TRBV21-1 and TRBJ1-4; the D call in the table, TRBD1, was not verified against the DNA. TRBV21-1 is an annotated pseudogene. This CDR3 spans 16 amino acids. The CDR3, as DNA: TGTGCCAGCAGCCAGGACAGGGGGCTTAGTAATGAAAAACTGTTTTTT. Protein: CASSQDRGLSNEKLFF.

The chain is built from TRBV6-6 and TRBJ1-6; 9 bases align to TRBD1. Germline CDR1 is MNHNY and CDR2 is SVGAGI (reference sequence). The CDR3 covers 14 residues. The J segment lost 7 bases and the V segment lost 6 bases, leaving 4 bases of the junction unmatched. This chain's CDR3 is CASSPGTGNSPLHF. As DNA, the CDR3 is TGTGCCAGCAGCCCTGGGACAGGGAATTCACCCCTCCACTTT.

This chain links TRBV15 with TRBJ2-7, with 8 bases identical to TRBD1. The CDR3 length is 16 residues. After removal of 0 bases from V and 3 bases from J, the junction contained 7 bases not matched to a gene. The V gene's germline CDR1 is LNHNV and CDR2 YYDKDF (reference sequence). The CDR3: CATSRDPGGLNYEQYF. CDR3 coding DNA: TGTGCCACCAGCAGAGATCCAGGGGGCCTGAACTACGAGCAGTACTTC. The full variable domain, rest sourced from reference TRBV15 and TRBJ2-7, is DAMVIQNPRYQVTQFGKPVTLSCSQTLNHNVMYWYQQKSSQAPKLLFHYYDKDFNNEADTPDNFQSRRPNTSFCFLDIRSPGLGDTAMYLCATSRDPGGLNYEQYFGPGTRLTVT.

The CDR3 DNA sequence: TGTGCCAGCAGCTTAGGTGCTCGGCAAGAGACCCAGTACTTC. Its protein product is CASSLGARQETQYF. The rearrangement links TRBV7-3 to TRBJ2-5; D remains unclear. V lost 2 bases and J lost 2, with 9 bases in between. The CDR3 is 14 amino acids. CDR1 SGHTA and CDR2 FQGTGA come from the germline V gene.

The V gene is TRBV27, the J gene TRBJ1-6; TRBD1 aligns across 10 bases. From germline, CDR1 is MNHEY and CDR2 SMNVEV (reference sequence). The length of the CDR3 is 17 residues. V shed 5 bases and J 0 bases; nucleotides not matched to a gene: 4. This chain's CDR3 is CASSRTGGSSYNSPLHF. The CDR3 DNA reads as TGTGCCAGCAGTCGGACAGGGGGTAGCTCCTATAATTCACCCCTCCACTTT.

This chain links TRBV29-1 with TRBJ2-5; 7 bases agree with TRBD2. The CDR3 totals 14 residues. Per the germline V gene, CDR1 is SQVTM and CDR2 is ANQGSEA. After removal of 6 bases from V and 2 bases from J, the junction contained 9 bases not matched to a gene. CDR3 region: CSVPWEGPQETQYF. The CDR3 DNA is TGCAGCGTCCCTTGGGAGGGTCCTCAAGAGACCCAGTACTTC.

The gene calls are TRBV3-1 (or the pseudogene TRBV3-2) and TRBJ1-2; D perhaps matches TRBD1 (6 bases). Germline V CDR1 and CDR2: LGHDT, YNNKEL (reference sequence). This CDR3 contains 16 residues. The ends were cut back, 4 bases at V and 4 bases at J, with 19 bases in the middle. The CDR3 protein is CASSPRTVPTLYGYTF. The DNA of the CDR3 is TGTGCCAGCAGCCCCCGGACAGTCCCGACCCTCTATGGCTACACCTTC.